The 22 T cell receptor beta chains listed next were all sequenced from one sample in a study of blood T cell repertoires in COVID-19 (dated by TCRdb to between 2020 and 2021). To prepare the library, the immunoSEQ multiplex PCR assay was applied. The table was pulled from immuneACCESS by TCRdb, which kept in-frame rearrangements only. Such tables lose some clones; where checked, under half of the loss comes from unresolved V genes, and the rest has no known cause. The sample data list some 80,000 clones, and roughly 80% of these were observed just once. The top ten clones comprise about 11% of the sample. Material for sequencing was peripheral blood. The receptor source for this set is a human donor in a cohort sampled during active COVID-19.

V is TRBV28 and J is TRBJ1-2; TRBD1 aligns across 9 bases. With 9 bases clipped from V and 2 bases from J, the junction kept 7 bases outside the gene matches. The CDR3 runs 14 residues. Per germline, CDR1 MDHEN and CDR2 SYDVKM. CDR3 DNA sequence: TGTGCCAGTCAACCCACAGGGGGCAACTATGGCTACACCTTC. It codes for CASQPTGGNYGYTF.

Turning to this clone: Relative to the germline gene, one junction end is altered; a read error may explain this. V gene TRBV7-7 combines with J gene TRBJ2-2, with a possible D match to TRBD1 (6 bases). The CDR3 is 14 residues long. Germline CDR1 SSHAT, CDR2 FNYEAQ (reference sequence). CDR3 DNA sequence: TGTGCTAGCAGCCCAAGCAGGGGTACCGGGGAGCTGTTTTTT. Translation gives CASSPSRGTGELFF.

As for this clone: Sequence at one end of the junction differs from germline and may be a read error. The chain joins TRBV7-7 to TRBJ2-5, with 7 bases aligning to TRBD1. The CDR3 covers 15 residues. Germline V gene data show CDR1 as SSHAT and CDR2 as FNYEAQ (reference sequence). The CDR3 loop reads CASSPRDSVEETQYF. The CDR3, as DNA: TGTGCTAGCAGCCCCCGGGACAGCGTGGAAGAGACCCAGTACTTC.

This chain connects TRBV6-5 to TRBJ1-4, with D possibly matching TRBD1 (5 bases). The CDR3 contains 14 residues. With 0 bases removed from V and 8 bases from J, the gap between germline ends came to 10 bases. The germline CDR1 and CDR2 sequences are MNHEY and SVGAGI. The CDR3: CASSYSQGREKLFF. CDR3 nucleotides: TGTGCCAGCAGTTACTCCCAGGGTCGCGAAAAACTGTTTTTT.

The gene calls are TRBV29-1 and TRBJ2-2; 7 nucleotides agree with TRBD2. The CDR3 spans 16 residues. J lost 4 bases, V lost 2 bases, and 10 bases had no gene match. The germline gives CDR1 SQVTM, CDR2 ANQGSEA. CDR3 in DNA: TGCAGCGTTGAAAGGGCTGGCGGGGGTCCCACCGGGGAGCTGTTTTTT. Translation gives CSVERAGGGPTGELFF.

The V and J genes are TRBV19 and TRBJ1-2; 7 bases map to TRBD1. Germline CDR1 and CDR2: LNHDA and SQIVND (reference sequence). J gave up 5 bases and V 5 bases, and 8 bases lay outside the gene matches. The CDR3 consists of 14 residues. The CDR3: CASSLPGTEYGYTF. The CDR3 DNA follows: TGTGCCAGTAGTCTCCCCGGGACAGAGTATGGCTACACCTTC. Looking up the rest from reference TRBV19 and TRBJ1-2 gives the full variable domain: DGGITQSPKYLFRKEGQNVTLSCEQNLNHDAMYWYRQDPGQGLRLIYYSQIVNDFQKGDIAEGYSVSREKKESFPLTVTSAQKNPTAFYLCASSLPGTEYGYTFGSGTRLTVV.

The chain carries TRBV6-5 and TRBJ2-7; 7 bases align to TRBD1. V dropped 0 bases and J dropped 4; count of bases not matched to a gene: 3. This CDR3 region has 14 residues. The germline CDR1 and CDR2 sequences are MNHEY and SVGAGI. The DNA of the CDR3 is TGTGCCAGCAGTTACTCTTTACAGGGGTACGAGCAGTACTTC. Translated, it gives CASSYSLQGYEQYF.

V and J are TRBV5-6 and TRBJ2-3, with 12 bases matching TRBD2. Germline loops: CDR1 SGHDT, CDR2 YYEEEE. The CDR3 runs 15 residues. V dropped 6 bases and J dropped 3; count of bases not matched to a gene: 5. The CDR3 loop reads CASIRLAGGTDTQYF. The CDR3, as DNA: TGTGCCAGCATCAGGCTAGCGGGAGGGACAGATACGCAGTATTTT.

The rearrangement joins TRBV28 to TRBJ1-1; D is perhaps TRBD1 (5 bases). Germline values: CDR1 MDHEN, CDR2 SYDVKM. This CDR3 contains 16 residues. V was pared by 2 bases and J by 3 bases, with 16 bases between. CDR3 nucleotide sequence: TGTGCCAGCAGTTTAGGGGCAGCAGGAGCCGACACTGAAGCTTTCTTT. Encoded protein: CASSLGAAGADTEAFF.

The CDR3 DNA sequence: TGTGCCAGCAGCCATGAGGGGGTGGGCACTGAAGCTTTCTTT. Residues: CASSHEGVGTEAFF. The genes are TRBV3-1 (or the pseudogene TRBV3-2) and TRBJ1-1; tentative D call: TRBD1 (6 bases). The CDR3 length is 14 residues. The ends were cut back, 3 bases at V and 4 bases at J, with 12 bases in the middle. Germline-derived CDR1 and CDR2 are LGHDT and YNNKEL (reference sequence).

This chain joins TRBV9 and TRBJ2-2; 7 nucleotides line up with TRBD2. The length of the CDR3 is 15 residues. Looked up from germline, CDR1 is SGDLS and CDR2 is YYNGEE. With 4 bases clipped from V and 0 bases from J, the junction kept 3 bases outside the gene matches. The CDR3 here is CASSKLASNTGELFF. The CDR3 coding sequence is TGTGCCAGCAGCAAACTAGCGTCGAACACCGGGGAGCTGTTTTTT.

V usage is TRBV3-1 (or the pseudogene TRBV3-2) and J usage is TRBJ2-1; D is possibly TRBD2 (5 bases). V shed 2 bases and J shed 0 bases, with 11 bases lying between them. CDR1 LGHDT and CDR2 YNNKEL come from the germline V gene (reference sequence). CDR3 size: 16 residues. The CDR3 protein is CASSQRTPSSYNEQFF. The CDR3 DNA is TGTGCCAGCAGCCAACGGACTCCCAGCTCCTACAATGAGCAGTTCTTC.

The chain links TRBV20-1 to TRBJ1-1; tentatively, D is TRBD1 (6 bases). The germline V gene has CDR1 DFQATT and CDR2 SNEGSKA (reference sequence). V lost 8 bases and J 8 bases, leaving 15 bases between the germline ends. This CDR3 has 11 residues. Written as DNA, the CDR3 is TGCAGTCAAACAGGGCTGTGCGAAGCTTTCTTT. Amino acid sequence: CSQTGLCEAFF.

This chain connects TRBV20-1 to TRBJ2-7, with D maybe TRBD2 (6 bases). The CDR3 has 14 residues. V was shortened by 3 bases and J by 3 bases, with 15 bases between the two germline ends. The germline CDR1 and CDR2 sequences are DFQATT and SNEGSKA (reference sequence). For the CDR3, the DNA is TGCAGTGCTAGTGGTGGAGGGCGTTTCTACGAGCAGTACTTC. The encoded protein is CSASGGGRFYEQYF.

The CDR3 is CASTRQGLDQPQHF. The CDR3 DNA reads TGTGCCAGCACCAGACAGGGTTTGGATCAGCCCCAGCATTTT. The rearrangement uses TRBV2 and TRBJ1-5, with 7 bases that match TRBD1. The CDR3 is 14 amino acids. J lost 5 bases, V lost 7 bases, and 8 bases had no gene match. Germline CDR1 and CDR2: SNHLY and FYNNEI.

The chain combines TRBV11-3 with TRBJ2-2; D gene ambiguous. The CDR3 contains 15 residues. Per the germline V gene, CDR1 is SGHNT and CDR2 is YENEEA. V lost 1 base and J 4 bases, leaving 10 bases between the germline ends. The CDR3 spells CASSLVSAPTGELFF. The CDR3 nucleotides read TGTGCCAGCAGCTTAGTATCAGCGCCCACCGGGGAGCTGTTTTTT.

The chain carries TRBV6-5 and TRBJ1-2; 9 nucleotides align to TRBD1. The CDR3 contains 14 residues. Germline V gene lookup returns CDR1 MNHEY and CDR2 SVGAGI. V shed 4 bases, J shed 5 bases, and the junction held 5 bases outside the gene matches. The CDR3 region is CASSLLDRGYGYTF. The CDR3 region has the DNA TGTGCCAGCAGTTTACTGGACAGGGGTTATGGCTACACCTTC.

This chain joins TRBV29-1 and TRBJ1-5; D is possibly TRBD1 (5 bases). The CDR3 consists of 14 residues. Looked up from germline, CDR1 is SQVTM and CDR2 is ANQGSEA. V lost 4 bases, J lost 2 bases, and 12 bases lay in between. The CDR3, as DNA: TGCAGCGTTGTGCAGGGCCGAGGCAATCAGCCCCAGCATTTT. It is translated as CSVVQGRGNQPQHF.

This clone was counted only a few times. CDR3 DNA sequence: TGTGCCAGCAGCTTGGGACAGGGGGACTTAATGTTTTTT. Residues: CASSLGQGDLMFF. J is TRBJ1-4 and V is TRBV5-4, with 9 bases lining up with TRBD1. Germline V gives CDR1 SGHNT, CDR2 YYREEE (reference sequence). The ends lost 0 bases at V and 15 bases at J; junction bases unmatched: 6. This CDR3 is 13 amino acids long.

The J gene is TRBJ2-7, the V gene TRBV3-1 (or the pseudogene TRBV3-2); D unclear. CDR1 is LGHDT, CDR2 YNNKEL, per germline (reference sequence). Trimming pared 4 bases from V and 2 bases from J, leaving 12 bases between. There are 14 residues in the CDR3. The CDR3, as DNA: TGTGCCAGCAGCCCCTCGAGTTTCACCTACGAGCAGTACTTC. Protein sequence: CASSPSSFTYEQYF.

The chain carries TRBV29-1 and TRBJ1-1; 7 positions match TRBD1. With 7 bases clipped from V and 3 bases from J, the junction kept 8 bases outside the gene matches. The V gene's germline CDR1 is SQVTM and CDR2 ANQGSEA. This CDR3 is 13 amino acids long. The CDR3 reads CSARTGGDTEAFF. The CDR3 bases are TGCAGCGCGCGGACAGGCGGGGACACTGAAGCTTTCTTT.

This clone was observed a few times. DNA for the CDR3: TGTGCCAGCAGCCAAGGCGGAGTCAGTGATGAGCAGTTCTTC. As protein: CASSQGGVSDEQFF. The V and J genes are TRBV3-1 (or the pseudogene TRBV3-2) and TRBJ2-1; D is ambiguous. V was trimmed by 1 base and J by 8 bases, leaving 12 bases between them. The V gene's germline CDR1 is LGHDT and CDR2 YNNKEL (reference sequence). This CDR3 is 14 amino acids long.